This record covers a single T cell receptor beta chain. Its antigen is not identified. A much more abundant neighbour one base away suggests this may be a read error. The source of the sample is a study of blood T cells in healthy people across ages. Then a second PCR, running about 6 to 11 cycles, was carried out with a sample-barcoded 5' primer and a J-beta primer mix. TCRdb re-derived calls from the 5' RACE reads in MiXCR, one entry per CDR3 protein. The sample has around 900,000 distinct CDR3 sequences, about 30% seen once. Notes on the study in general: The CMV status of each donor remained undetermined, and this could have confounded shifts in expanded clonotypes.

The CDR3 runs to 15 residues. Each sample used at least 6.5 million PBMCs. The origin of this receptor is a woman aged 80 or over in good health. This chain links TRBV12-3 or TRBV12-4 with TRBJ1-2, with D unclear. Specimen: blood. The CDR3 DNA reads as TGTGTCAGCAGTTTGGCCCTATCCGGGAGCTATGGCTACACCTTC. Translation: CVSSLALSGSYGYTF.